A single sample is the source of the 23 T cell receptor beta chains below, sequenced in a study of cytomegalovirus exposure and HLA in healthy donors. A multiplex PCR was run with 60 Vbeta primers and 13 Jbeta primers. Assay: immunoSEQ multiplex PCR; the TCRdb copy retains only in-frame clones and omits some. The repertoire has 65,000 to 100,000 clones, 60% to 80% of them found once; the top ten carry 2.2%. The sample was PBMCs. All receptors come from a man aged 35-49 years in good health and CMV-seronegative.

This clone occurred a few times. The CDR3 sequence is CASSEAVAGGRNIQYF. In DNA, the CDR3 is TGTGCCAGCAGTGAAGCGGTGGCGGGGGGTCGAAACATTCAGTACTTC. The V and J genes are TRBV6-1 and TRBJ2-4; 8 bases fit TRBD2. The CDR3 is 16 residues long. After removal of 0 bases from V and 6 bases from J, the junction contained 7 bases not matched to a gene. Germline CDR1 reads MNHNS; CDR2 reads SASEGT.

The V gene is TRBV9, the J gene TRBJ2-3, with TRBD1 matching 8 bases. The CDR3 sequence is 12 residues long. Germline V gene sequence: CDR1 SGDLS, CDR2 YYNGEE. Losses at the gene ends were 4 bases for V and 14 bases for J; bases not matched to a gene: 9. CDR3 sequence reads: CASSPRQGKLYF. As DNA, the CDR3 is TGTGCCAGCAGCCCACGACAGGGGAAACTGTATTTT.

The J gene is TRBJ2-3, the V gene TRBV5-1; 8 bases match TRBD1. The CDR3 extends over 14 amino acids. CDR1 is SGHRS, CDR2 YFSETQ, per germline. With 0 bases clipped from V and 4 bases from J, the junction kept 1 base outside the gene matches. Here the CDR3 DNA reads TGCGCCAGCAGCTTGGAGACAGGGGCAGATACGCAGTATTTT. Protein sequence: CASSLETGADTQYF.

The chain has TRBV27 and TRBJ1-1; D not certain. CDR3 length: 15 amino acids. CDR1 and CDR2 (germline): MNHEY, SMNVEV (reference sequence). The V end was cut by 3 bases, the J end by 1 base, with 12 bases between. The CDR3 loop reads CASSFRQVTNTEAFF. The CDR3 nucleotides are TGTGCCAGCAGTTTCAGGCAGGTCACGAACACTGAAGCTTTCTTT.

In this sample, this clone turned up a few times. An end of the junction does not agree with germline; a read error may underlie this. The chain recombines TRBV19 with TRBJ1-5; 7 bases line up with TRBD1. Germline-derived CDR1 and CDR2 are LNHDA and SQIVND (reference sequence). This CDR3 has 13 amino acids. CDR3 bases: TGTGCCAGTGCACAGGGGTTGAATCAGCCCCAGAATTTT. It is translated as CASAQGLNQPQNF.

The chain is built from TRBV28 and TRBJ2-1; D remains unclear. V dropped 1 base and J dropped 7 bases, with 5 bases sitting between them. This CDR3 comprises 12 residues. Germline V gene sequence: CDR1 MDHEN, CDR2 SYDVKM. CDR3 DNA sequence: TGTGCCAGCAGTTTATTAGCAAATGAGCAGTTCTTC. It codes for CASSLLANEQFF. The whole variable domain, filled in from reference TRBV28 and TRBJ2-1, reads DVKVTQSSRYLVKRTGEKVFLECVQDMDHENMFWYRQDPGLGLRLIYFSYDVKMKEKGDIPEGYSVSREKKERFSLILESASTNQTSMYLCASSLLANEQFFGPGTRLTVL.

This chain uses TRBV5-6 with TRBJ2-1; D is ambiguous. The CDR3 length is 13 residues. From germline, CDR1 is SGHDT and CDR2 YYEEEE. With 2 bases removed from V and 2 bases from J, the gap between germline ends came to 5 bases. The CDR3 loop is CASSLPAYNEQFF. DNA of the CDR3: TGTGCCAGCAGCTTACCAGCCTACAATGAGCAGTTCTTC.

There are a few counts of this clone. The rearrangement joins TRBV27 to TRBJ1-1; the match to TRBD1 covers 7 bases. Trimming removed 6 bases from V and 3 bases from J; junction bases left unmatched: 7. The length of the CDR3 is 14 residues. CDR1 MNHEY and CDR2 SMNVEV come from the germline V gene (reference sequence). The CDR3 bases are TGTGCCAGCAGCAGACAGGGTGTGGACACTGAAGCTTTCTTT. Its translation: CASSRQGVDTEAFF.

V usage is TRBV5-1 and J usage is TRBJ1-1; D remains unclear. Germline CDR1 is SGHRS and CDR2 is YFSETQ. Deletions cut 0 bases from V and 1 base from J, with 13 bases between. This CDR3 has 16 amino acids. The CDR3 bases are TGCGCCAGCAGCTTGGATAATCCGGCGGCGAACACTGAAGCTTTCTTT. Its translation: CASSLDNPAANTEAFF.

CDR3 loop: CASSYLAGNSYEQYF. CDR3 coding DNA: TGTGCCAGCAGTTATCTAGCGGGGAACTCCTACGAGCAGTACTTC. The chain links TRBV6-5 to TRBJ2-7; 9 positions agree with TRBD2. The V gene end was trimmed by 3 bases and the J gene end by 0 bases; junction bases not matched to a gene: 3. The CDR3 runs to 15 residues. Germline loops: CDR1 MNHEY, CDR2 SVGAGI.

The chain recombines TRBV5-1 with TRBJ2-3; TRBD1 is a possible D gene (6 bases). Germline loops: CDR1 SGHRS, CDR2 YFSETQ. CDR3 length: 17 amino acids. V lost 0 bases and J lost 0, with 14 bases in between. The CDR3 protein is CASSLGGLTGSTDTQYF. The CDR3 nucleotides read TGCGCCAGCAGCTTGGGGGGGTTGACAGGTAGCACAGATACGCAGTATTTT.

This chain links TRBV15 with TRBJ1-1; D perhaps matches TRBD1 (5 bases). The CDR3 runs to 16 residues. Looked up from germline, CDR1 is LNHNV and CDR2 is YYDKDF (reference sequence). Trimming cost V 0 bases and J 2 bases, with 13 bases left between them. The CDR3: CATSRETGFLNTEAFF. The CDR3 coding sequence is TGTGCCACCAGCAGAGAAACAGGTTTTCTCAACACTGAAGCTTTCTTT.

The chain links TRBV28 to TRBJ2-1; TRBD2 agrees at 11 bases. The V gene end was trimmed by 6 bases and the J gene end by 6 bases; junction bases not matched to a gene: 10. In germline, CDR1 is MDHEN, CDR2 SYDVKM. CDR3 length: 16 residues. CDR3 region: CASSQLLAGGRNEQFF. CDR3 nucleotides: TGTGCCAGCAGCCAACTCTTAGCGGGAGGGCGCAATGAGCAGTTCTTC.

J is TRBJ2-2 and V is TRBV2; no definite D call. V was shortened by 4 bases and J by 1 base, with 4 bases between the two germline ends. The CDR3 is made up of 13 amino acids. CDR1 is SNHLY and CDR2 is FYNNEI in the germline V gene. CDR3 DNA sequence: TGTGCCAGCAGTGTTCAGAACACCGGGGAGCTGTTTTTT. Translation gives CASSVQNTGELFF. Filled out from reference TRBV2 and TRBJ2-2, the complete variable domain reads EPEVTQTPSHQVTQMGQEVILRCVPISNHLYFYWYRQILGQKVEFLVSFYNNEISEKSEIFDDQFSVERPDGSNFTLKIRSTKLEDSAMYFCASSVQNTGELFFGEGSRLTVL.

J is TRBJ2-7 and V is TRBV7-8; a weak D match, TRBD1 (5 bases). The length of the CDR3 is 15 residues. Germline assignment: CDR1 SGHVS and CDR2 FQNEAQ. Trimming pared 5 bases from V and 0 bases from J, leaving 14 bases between. CDR3 in DNA: TGTGCCAGCAGCCAGAGGTCAGGGCTCTCCTACGAGCAGTACTTC. Protein: CASSQRSGLSYEQYF. Full variable domain (remainder filled in from reference TRBV7-8 and TRBJ2-7): GAGVSQSPRYKVAKRGQDVALRCDPISGHVSLFWYQQALGQGPEFLTYFQNEAQLDKSGLPSDRFFAERPEGSVSTLKIQRTQQEDSAVYLCASSQRSGLSYEQYFGPGTRLTVT.

The chain combines TRBV28 with TRBJ1-1; D gene unclear. V lost 2 bases to trimming and J lost 1 base, with 14 bases between them. Germline values: CDR1 MDHEN, CDR2 SYDVKM. The CDR3 runs to 16 residues. The CDR3 protein is CASSLTSGLSNTEAFF. Written as DNA, the CDR3 is TGTGCCAGCAGTTTAACTTCCGGACTGTCGAACACTGAAGCTTTCTTT. Together with reference TRBV28 and TRBJ1-1, the CDR3 gives the full variable domain: DVKVTQSSRYLVKRTGEKVFLECVQDMDHENMFWYRQDPGLGLRLIYFSYDVKMKEKGDIPEGYSVSREKKERFSLILESASTNQTSMYLCASSLTSGLSNTEAFFGQGTRLTVV.

This chain uses TRBV7-8 with TRBJ1-2, with a tentative D call TRBD1 (6 bases). Germline CDR1 reads SGHVS; CDR2 reads FQNEAQ. CDR3 length equals 13 residues. V was shortened by 0 bases and J by 7 bases, with 9 bases between the two germline ends. The CDR3 nucleotides are TGTGCCAGCAGCTTAGCACGCAGGGGTGGCTACACCTTC. This codes for CASSLARRGGYTF.

The V call is TRBV19, the J call TRBJ1-2; D is perhaps TRBD1 (6 bases). Trimming shortened V by 3 bases and J by 8 bases, and 13 bases separated the two germline ends. Looked up from germline, CDR1 is LNHDA and CDR2 is SQIVND (reference sequence). The CDR3 spans 13 residues. CDR3 region: CASSINRENGYTF. For the CDR3, the DNA is TGTGCCAGTAGTATCAACAGGGAGAACGGCTACACCTTC.

The chain couples TRBV2 to TRBJ1-5; no clear D. With 5 bases removed from V and 5 bases from J, the gap between germline ends came to 10 bases. Germline V gene sequence: CDR1 SNHLY, CDR2 FYNNEI. This CDR3 region has 13 residues. CDR3 coding DNA: TGTGCCAGCAGTTGGGCAGTTGATCAGCCCCAGCATTTT. It yields the protein CASSWAVDQPQHF.

This clone was seen more than once but under ten times. The chain couples TRBV7-6 to TRBJ2-7; no clear D gene. The CDR3 has 14 residues. V was shortened by 1 base and J by 6 bases, with 13 bases between the two germline ends. The germline gives CDR1 SGHVS, CDR2 FNYEAQ. CDR3 in amino acids: CASSLDDLAGEQYF. For the CDR3, the DNA is TGTGCCAGCAGCTTAGACGATTTGGCAGGCGAGCAGTACTTC.

The J gene is TRBJ2-7, the V gene TRBV7-8; TRBD1 aligns across 7 bases. This CDR3 has 16 amino acids. V shed 5 bases, J shed 2 bases, and the junction held 12 bases outside the gene matches. CDR1 is SGHVS and CDR2 is FQNEAQ in the germline V gene. In DNA, the CDR3 is TGTGCCAGCAGCCCCTCCTTGGACAGGATCGCCTACGAGCAGTACTTC. Amino acids: CASSPSLDRIAYEQYF. The entire variable domain, with the rest obtained from reference TRBV7-8 and TRBJ2-7, is as follows: GAGVSQSPRYKVAKRGQDVALRCDPISGHVSLFWYQQALGQGPEFLTYFQNEAQLDKSGLPSDRFFAERPEGSVSTLKIQRTQQEDSAVYLCASSPSLDRIAYEQYFGPGTRLTVT.

The chain employs TRBV15 and TRBJ1-1, with D possibly matching TRBD1 (5 bases). V lost 0 bases and J lost 1, with 9 bases in between. CDR3 length equals 15 residues. Germline lookup yields CDR1 LNHNV and CDR2 YYDKDF (reference sequence). CDR3 sequence reads: CATSRDPRENTEAFF. As DNA, the CDR3 is TGTGCCACCAGCAGAGATCCCAGGGAGAACACTGAAGCTTTCTTT.

The J gene is TRBJ1-2, the V gene TRBV11-3, with D unresolved. Germline assignment: CDR1 SGHNT and CDR2 YENEEA. The CDR3 has 18 amino acids. V was shortened by 0 bases and J by 3 bases, with 20 bases between the two germline ends. CDR3 sequence reads: CASSLDLPAGPRYYGYTF. CDR3 coding DNA: TGTGCCAGCAGCTTAGACCTACCGGCTGGGCCACGGTACTATGGCTACACCTTC.